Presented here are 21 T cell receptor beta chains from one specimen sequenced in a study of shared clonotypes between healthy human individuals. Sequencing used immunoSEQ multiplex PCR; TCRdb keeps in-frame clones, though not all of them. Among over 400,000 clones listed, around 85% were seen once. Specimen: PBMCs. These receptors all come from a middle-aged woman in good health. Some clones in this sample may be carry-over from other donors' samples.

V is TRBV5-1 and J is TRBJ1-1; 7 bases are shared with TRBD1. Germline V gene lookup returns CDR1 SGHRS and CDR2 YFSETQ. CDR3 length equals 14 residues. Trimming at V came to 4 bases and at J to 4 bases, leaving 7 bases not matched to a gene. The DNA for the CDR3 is TGCGCCAGCAGCGCAAGGGACAGCGTCACTGAAGCTTTCTTT. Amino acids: CASSARDSVTEAFF.

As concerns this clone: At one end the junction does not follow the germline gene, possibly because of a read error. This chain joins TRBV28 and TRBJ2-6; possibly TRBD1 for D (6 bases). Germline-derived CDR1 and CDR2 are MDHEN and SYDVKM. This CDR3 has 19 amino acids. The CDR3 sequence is CASSPPTGNLLSGSNVLTF. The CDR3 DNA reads TGTGCCAGCAGTCCCCCCACAGGGAACCTATTATCTGGGTCCAACGTCCTGACTTTC.

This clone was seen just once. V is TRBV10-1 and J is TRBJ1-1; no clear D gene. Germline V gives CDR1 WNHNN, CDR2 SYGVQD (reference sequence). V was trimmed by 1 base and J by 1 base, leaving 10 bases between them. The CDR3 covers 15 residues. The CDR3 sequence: CASSEWAGRNTEAFF. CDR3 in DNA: TGCGCCAGCAGTGAGTGGGCAGGACGGAACACTGAAGCTTTCTTT.

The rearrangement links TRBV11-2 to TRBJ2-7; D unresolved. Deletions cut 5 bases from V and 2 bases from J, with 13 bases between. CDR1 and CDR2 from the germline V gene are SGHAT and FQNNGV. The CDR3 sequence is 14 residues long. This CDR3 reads CASSPGTETYEQYF. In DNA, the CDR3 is TGTGCCAGCAGCCCCGGAACAGAGACCTACGAGCAGTACTTC.

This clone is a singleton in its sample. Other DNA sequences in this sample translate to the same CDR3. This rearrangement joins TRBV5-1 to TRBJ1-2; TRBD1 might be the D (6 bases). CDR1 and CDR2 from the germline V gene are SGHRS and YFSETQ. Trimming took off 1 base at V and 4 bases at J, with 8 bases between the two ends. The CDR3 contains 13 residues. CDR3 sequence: CASSLTGPYGYTF. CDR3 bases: TGCGCCAGCAGCTTGACAGGGCCCTATGGCTACACCTTC.

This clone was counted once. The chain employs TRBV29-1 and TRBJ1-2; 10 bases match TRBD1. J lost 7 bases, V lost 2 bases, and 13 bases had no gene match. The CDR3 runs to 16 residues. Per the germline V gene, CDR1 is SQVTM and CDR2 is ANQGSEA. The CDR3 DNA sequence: TGCAGCGTTGAAAGTTACACGAGGGACAGGGGTAGTGGCTACACCTTC. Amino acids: CSVESYTRDRGSGYTF.

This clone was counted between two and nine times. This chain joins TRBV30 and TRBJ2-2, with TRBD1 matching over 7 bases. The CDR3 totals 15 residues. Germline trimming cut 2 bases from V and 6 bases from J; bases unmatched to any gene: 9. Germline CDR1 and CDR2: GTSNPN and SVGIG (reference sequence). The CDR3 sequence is CAWSKLTGLAGELFF. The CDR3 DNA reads TGTGCCTGGAGTAAGCTGACAGGGTTAGCCGGGGAGCTGTTTTTT.

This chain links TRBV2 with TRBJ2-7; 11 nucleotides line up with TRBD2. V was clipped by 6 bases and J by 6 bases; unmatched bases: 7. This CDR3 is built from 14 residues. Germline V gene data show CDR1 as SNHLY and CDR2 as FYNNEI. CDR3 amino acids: CASSKTSGTGEQYF. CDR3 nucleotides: TGTGCCAGCAGCAAGACTAGCGGGACGGGCGAGCAGTACTTC. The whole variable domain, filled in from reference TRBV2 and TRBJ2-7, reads EPEVTQTPSHQVTQMGQEVILRCVPISNHLYFYWYRQILGQKVEFLVSFYNNEISEKSEIFDDQFSVERPDGSNFTLKIRSTKLEDSAMYFCASSKTSGTGEQYFGPGTRLTVT.

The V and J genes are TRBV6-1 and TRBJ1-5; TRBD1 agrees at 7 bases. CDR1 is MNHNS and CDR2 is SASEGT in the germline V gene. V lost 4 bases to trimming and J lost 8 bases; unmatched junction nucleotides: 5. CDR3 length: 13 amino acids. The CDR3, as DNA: TGTGCCAGCAGTGTACAGGGGTGGGAGCCCCAGCATTTT. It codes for CASSVQGWEPQHF.

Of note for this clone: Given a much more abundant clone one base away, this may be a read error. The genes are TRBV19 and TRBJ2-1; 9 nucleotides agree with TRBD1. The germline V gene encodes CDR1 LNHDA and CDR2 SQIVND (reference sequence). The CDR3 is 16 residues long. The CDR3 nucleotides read TGTGTCAGTAGTAGGGACAGGGAGTTGTCCTACAATGAGCAGTTCTTC. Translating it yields CVSSRDRELSYNEQFF.

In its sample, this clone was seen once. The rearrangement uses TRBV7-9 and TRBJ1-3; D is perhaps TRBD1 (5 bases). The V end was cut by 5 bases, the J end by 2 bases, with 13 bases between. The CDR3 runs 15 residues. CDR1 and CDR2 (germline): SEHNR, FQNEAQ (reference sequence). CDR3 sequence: CASSAGRATGNTIYF. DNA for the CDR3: TGTGCCAGCAGCGCCGGCAGGGCGACTGGAAACACCATATATTTT.

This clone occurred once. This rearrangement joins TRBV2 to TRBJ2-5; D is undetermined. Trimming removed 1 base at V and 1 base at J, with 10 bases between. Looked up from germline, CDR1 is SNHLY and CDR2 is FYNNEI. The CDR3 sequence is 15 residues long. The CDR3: CASSEVGFGQETQYF. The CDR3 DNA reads TGTGCCAGCAGTGAAGTCGGCTTCGGCCAAGAGACCCAGTACTTC.

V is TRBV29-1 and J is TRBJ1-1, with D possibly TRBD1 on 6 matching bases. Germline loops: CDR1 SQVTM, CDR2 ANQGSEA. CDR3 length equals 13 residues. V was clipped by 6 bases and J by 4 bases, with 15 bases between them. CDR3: CSVQGRGGTEAFF. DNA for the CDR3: TGCAGCGTCCAGGGCAGGGGAGGCACTGAAGCTTTCTTT.

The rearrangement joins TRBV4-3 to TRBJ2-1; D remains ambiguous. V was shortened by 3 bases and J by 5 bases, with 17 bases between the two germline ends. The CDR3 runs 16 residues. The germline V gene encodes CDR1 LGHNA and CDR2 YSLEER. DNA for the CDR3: TGCGCCAGCAGCCATGACGTCATGGGCGGCGACAATGAGCAGTTCTTC. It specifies CASSHDVMGGDNEQFF.

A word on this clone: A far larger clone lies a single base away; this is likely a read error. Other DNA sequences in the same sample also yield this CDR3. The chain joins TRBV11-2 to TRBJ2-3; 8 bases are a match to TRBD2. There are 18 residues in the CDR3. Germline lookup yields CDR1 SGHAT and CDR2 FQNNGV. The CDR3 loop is CASTRWRLAGPGTDTQYF. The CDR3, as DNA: TGTGCCAGCACCCGTTGGCGGTTAGCGGGACCAGGCACAGATACGCAGTACTTT. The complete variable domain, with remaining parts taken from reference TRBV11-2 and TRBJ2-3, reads EAGVAQSPRYKIIEKRQSVAFWCNPISGHATLYWYQQILGQGPKLLIQFQNNGVVDDSQLPKDRFSAERLKGVDSTLKIQPAKLEDSAVYLCASTRWRLAGPGTDTQYFGPGTRLTVL.

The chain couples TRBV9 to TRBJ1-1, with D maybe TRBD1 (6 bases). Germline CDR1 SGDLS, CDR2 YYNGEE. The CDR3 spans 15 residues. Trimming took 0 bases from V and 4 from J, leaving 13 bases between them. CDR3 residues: CASSVGDILFTEAFF. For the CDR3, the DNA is TGTGCCAGCAGCGTAGGGGACATCCTTTTCACTGAAGCTTTCTTT.

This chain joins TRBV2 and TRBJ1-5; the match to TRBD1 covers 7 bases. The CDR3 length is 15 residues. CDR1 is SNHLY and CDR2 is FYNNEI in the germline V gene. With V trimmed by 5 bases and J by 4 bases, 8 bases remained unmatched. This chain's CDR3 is CASSTGVIRNQPQHF. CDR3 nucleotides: TGTGCCAGCAGTACAGGGGTAATCCGGAATCAGCCCCAGCATTTT. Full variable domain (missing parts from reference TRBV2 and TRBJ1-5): EPEVTQTPSHQVTQMGQEVILRCVPISNHLYFYWYRQILGQKVEFLVSFYNNEISEKSEIFDDQFSVERPDGSNFTLKIRSTKLEDSAMYFCASSTGVIRNQPQHFGDGTRLSIL.

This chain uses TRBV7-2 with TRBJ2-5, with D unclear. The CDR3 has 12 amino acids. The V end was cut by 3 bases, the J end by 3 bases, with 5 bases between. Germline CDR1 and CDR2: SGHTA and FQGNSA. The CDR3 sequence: CASSFLEETQYF. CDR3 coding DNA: TGTGCCAGCAGCTTCCTGGAAGAGACCCAGTACTTC.

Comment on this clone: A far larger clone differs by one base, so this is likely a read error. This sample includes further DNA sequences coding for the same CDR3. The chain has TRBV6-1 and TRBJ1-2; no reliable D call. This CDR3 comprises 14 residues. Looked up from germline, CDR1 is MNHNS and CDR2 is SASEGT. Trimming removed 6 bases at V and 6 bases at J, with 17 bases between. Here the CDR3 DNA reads TGTGCCAGCAGGGCCGGGCCAGAAATGGATGGCTACACCTTC. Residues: CASRAGPEMDGYTF.

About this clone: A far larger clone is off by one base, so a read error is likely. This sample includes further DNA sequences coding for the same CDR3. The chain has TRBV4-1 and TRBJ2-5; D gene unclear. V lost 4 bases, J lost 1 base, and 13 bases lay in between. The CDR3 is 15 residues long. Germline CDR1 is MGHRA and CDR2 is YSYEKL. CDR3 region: CASSRLPTAQETQYF. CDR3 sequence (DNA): TGCGCCAGCAGCCGTCTACCGACGGCCCAAGAGACCCAGTACTTC.

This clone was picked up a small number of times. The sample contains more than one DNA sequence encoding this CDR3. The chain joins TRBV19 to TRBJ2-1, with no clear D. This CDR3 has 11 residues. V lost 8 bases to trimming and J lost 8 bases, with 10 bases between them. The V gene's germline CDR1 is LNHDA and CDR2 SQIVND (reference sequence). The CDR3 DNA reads TGTGCCAGTGACAAAGGTTATGAGCAGTTCTTC. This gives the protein CASDKGYEQFF.